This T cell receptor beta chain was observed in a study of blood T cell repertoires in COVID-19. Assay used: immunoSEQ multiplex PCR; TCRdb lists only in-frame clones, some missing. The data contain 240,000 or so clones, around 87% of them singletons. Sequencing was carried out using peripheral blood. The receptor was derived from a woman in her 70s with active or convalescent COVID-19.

Written as DNA, the CDR3 is TGTGCCAGCACCTGGGGAGCGAACACCGGGGAGCTGTTTTTT. Its protein is CASTWGANTGELFF. This chain connects TRBV7-9 to TRBJ2-2, with D maybe TRBD2 (5 bases). The CDR3 loop spans 14 amino acids. The V gene lost 7 bases and the J gene lost 0 bases, with 9 bases spanning the gap. Germline loops: CDR1 SEHNR, CDR2 FQNEAQ (reference sequence). Full variable domain (outside the CDR3, taken from reference TRBV7-9 and TRBJ2-2): DTGVSQNPRHKITKRGQNVTFRCDPISEHNRLYWYRQTLGQGPEFLTYFQNEAQLEKSRLLSDRFSAERPKGSFSTLEIQRTEQGDSAMYLCASTWGANTGELFFGEGSRLTVL.